The 9 T cell receptor beta chains below all came from one sample that was sequenced in a study of beta chain features in type 1 diabetes. Study-level findings and limits: Shortening of TCRB CDR3s, moderate but significant, appeared in all four CD4+ subsets of Type 1 diabetes patients.

The entirety of the isolated RNA underwent reverse transcription, so expressed TCRB transcripts were sequenced. Clones were read by immunoSEQ multiplex PCR, and TCRdb kept only the in-frame ones, dropping some. Here the sample spans about 650,000 clones, around 12% being singletons. Which antigens these TCRs recognize remains unknown. The sample comprised naive CD4+ T cells from blood. The source of these receptors is a man aged 25 to 40 with type 1 diabetes.

This clone came up many times. V usage is TRBV14 and J usage is TRBJ2-1; D is unclear. The CDR3 spans 14 residues. V lost 4 bases and J lost 8, with 15 bases in between. From germline, CDR1 is SGHDN and CDR2 FVKESK. CDR3 amino acids: CASSRLLPNDEQFF. The DNA for the CDR3 is TGTGCCAGCAGCCGCCTACTGCCTAACGATGAGCAGTTCTTC.

This clone was observed a few times. V and J are TRBV7-8 and TRBJ2-3, with D unresolved. Trimming took 0 bases from V and 2 from J, leaving 9 bases between them. Germline loops: CDR1 SGHVS, CDR2 FQNEAQ. The CDR3 is 15 amino acids. Here the CDR3 DNA reads TGTGCCAGCAGCTTAGCGACCGGGCACACAGATACGCAGTATTTT. Protein: CASSLATGHTDTQYF. Filled out from reference TRBV7-8 and TRBJ2-3, the complete variable domain reads GAGVSQSPRYKVAKRGQDVALRCDPISGHVSLFWYQQALGQGPEFLTYFQNEAQLDKSGLPSDRFFAERPEGSVSTLKIQRTQQEDSAVYLCASSLATGHTDTQYFGPGTRLTVL.

This clone has only a few counts. The rearrangement joins TRBV2 to TRBJ1-5, with 10 bases matching TRBD1. The CDR3 runs to 14 residues. CDR1 and CDR2 (germline): SNHLY, FYNNEI. V dropped 6 bases and J dropped 7; count of bases not matched to a gene: 6. CDR3 DNA: TGTGCCAGCAGCGCGACAGGGGGCGGACAGCCCCAGCATTTT. It is translated as CASSATGGGQPQHF. Filled out from reference TRBV2 and TRBJ1-5, the complete variable domain reads EPEVTQTPSHQVTQMGQEVILRCVPISNHLYFYWYRQILGQKVEFLVSFYNNEISEKSEIFDDQFSVERPDGSNFTLKIRSTKLEDSAMYFCASSATGGGQPQHFGDGTRLSIL.

This clone was detected only a few times. The V gene is TRBV4-3, the J gene TRBJ2-3; 10 nucleotides align to TRBD1. J gave up 5 bases and V 3 bases, and 5 bases lay outside the gene matches. Germline assignment: CDR1 LGHNA and CDR2 YSLEER. The CDR3 sequence is 15 residues long. CDR3 sequence: CASSHRDRGRDTQYF. CDR3 sequence (DNA): TGCGCCAGCAGCCACCGGGACAGGGGAAGAGATACGCAGTATTTT.

This clone has only a few counts. The genes are TRBV5-1 and TRBJ2-7, with D maybe TRBD1 (5 bases). CDR3 length: 14 amino acids. Trimming took 9 bases from V and 1 from J, leaving 17 bases between them. Germline CDR1 SGHRS, CDR2 YFSETQ. Written as DNA, the CDR3 is TGCGCCAACAACTACAGGTCCGATTCCTACGAGCAGTACTTC. The encoded protein is CANNYRSDSYEQYF.

This clone was found a few times. The chain joins TRBV30 to TRBJ2-5; 8 nucleotides align to TRBD2. CDR1 and CDR2 (germline): GTSNPN, SVGIG (reference sequence). The junction had 8 bases not matched to a gene; V was cut back by 3 bases and J by 2 bases. The CDR3 contains 15 residues. The CDR3 DNA follows: TGTGCCTGGAGGGGCAAGCGGGGGCTTCAAGAGACCCAGTACTTC. Translating it yields CAWRGKRGLQETQYF.

The V gene is TRBV10-3, the J gene TRBJ1-1, with D maybe TRBD1 (5 bases). From germline, CDR1 is ENHRY and CDR2 SYGVKD. This CDR3 contains 11 residues. Trimming stripped 9 bases from V and 5 bases from J, with 10 bases between. This CDR3 is CAMGGETEAFF. The CDR3 nucleotides are TGTGCCATGGGGGGGGAGACTGAAGCTTTCTTT.

This clone was picked up a small number of times. This sequence joins TRBV29-1 and TRBJ2-2; D is uncertain. The CDR3 consists of 12 residues. Trimming pared 7 bases from V and 4 bases from J, leaving 10 bases between. Germline V gene lookup returns CDR1 SQVTM and CDR2 ANQGSEA. This CDR3 reads CSAQILTGELFF. Written as DNA, the CDR3 is TGCAGCGCTCAAATTCTCACCGGGGAGCTGTTTTTT.

This clone came up a few times. Other DNA sequences in the sample encode the same CDR3. V usage is TRBV5-1 and J usage is TRBJ2-7; D might be TRBD2 (5 bases). Germline V gene data show CDR1 as SGHRS and CDR2 as YFSETQ. V was trimmed by 0 bases and J by 0 bases, leaving 7 bases between them. The CDR3 totals 14 residues. CDR3 residues: CASSLGGNSYEQYF. In DNA form, the CDR3 reads TGCGCCAGCAGCTTGGGAGGGAACTCCTACGAGCAGTACTTC. The variable domain in full, with the rest retrieved from reference TRBV5-1 and TRBJ2-7, is KAGVTQTPRYLIKTRGQQVTLSCSPISGHRSVSWYQQTPGQGLQFLFEYFSETQRNKGNFPGRFSGRQFSNSRSEMNVSTLELGDSALYLCASSLGGNSYEQYFGPGTRLTVT.